The source of this T cell receptor beta chain is a study of blood T cell repertoires in COVID-19. Profiled with immunoSEQ multiplex PCR; TCRdb holds only in-frame clones, not every one. The sample carries 150,000 to 200,000 clones, 78% recorded once. Trimming pared 5 bases from V and 6 bases from J, leaving 25 bases between. Per germline, CDR1 PRHDT and CDR2 FYEKMQ (reference sequence). The CDR3 has 17 amino acids. The receptor was derived from a woman at least 80 years old with active or convalescent COVID-19. This chain uses TRBV13 with TRBJ1-2; the D is unclear. Material: peripheral blood. The CDR3 protein is CASSLVTHSEEYDGYTF. The CDR3 DNA reads TGTGCCAGCAGCCTCGTTACCCATAGTGAGGAATACGATGGCTACACCTTC.